This TCR beta chain was sequenced for a study of memory CD4+ T cells and cytomegalovirus serostatus. The sort gate was single viable CD3+CD4+CD8-CD45RO+ cells for memory CD4+ T cells. Total CD4+ T cells were enriched by CD4 positive selection. This clone was seen a single time. What it recognizes is unknown. Profiled with immunoSEQ multiplex PCR; TCRdb holds only in-frame clones, not every one. The sample has 52,000 or so clones, around three quarters seen once. Overall study findings and caveats: Each of approximately 63 CMV-associated TCRbeta sequences occurred in one to five individuals. Median bootstrapped AUC for CMV status was around 0.96 originally, 0.75 to 0.91 US-trained.

The CDR3 runs 14 residues. V was pared by 0 bases and J by 3 bases, with 1 base of the junction left unmatched. CDR1 SGHDT and CDR2 YYEEEE come from the germline V gene. The source of this sequence is an adult in good health and CMV-seronegative. Sequenced input: memory CD4+ T cells from blood. J is TRBJ1-2 and V is TRBV5-6, with 8 bases that match TRBD1. The CDR3 nucleotides read TGTGCCAGCAGCTTGGGGACAGGGTACTATGGCTACACCTTC. Translated, it gives CASSLGTGYYGYTF. Drawing the rest from reference TRBV5-6 and TRBJ1-2, the complete variable domain is DAGVTQSPTHLIKTRGQQVTLRCSPKSGHDTVSWYQQALGQGPQFIFQYYEEEERQRGNFPDRFSGHQFPNYSSELNVNALLLGDSALYLCASSLGTGYYGYTFGSGTRLTVV.